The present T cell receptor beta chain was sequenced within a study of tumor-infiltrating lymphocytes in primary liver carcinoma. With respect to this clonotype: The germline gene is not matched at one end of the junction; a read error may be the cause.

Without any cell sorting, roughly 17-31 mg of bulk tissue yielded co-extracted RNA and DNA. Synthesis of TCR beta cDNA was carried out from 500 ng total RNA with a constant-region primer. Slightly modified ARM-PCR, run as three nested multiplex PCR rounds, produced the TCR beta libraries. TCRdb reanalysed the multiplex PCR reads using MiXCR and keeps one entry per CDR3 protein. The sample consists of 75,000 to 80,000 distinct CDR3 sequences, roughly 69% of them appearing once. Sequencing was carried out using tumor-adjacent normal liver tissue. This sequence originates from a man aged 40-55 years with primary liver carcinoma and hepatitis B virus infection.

The CDR3 nucleotides are TGTGCCAGCAGCCCCGACCGGACTAGAGTGTCCCACAATGGGCAGTTCTTC. It specifies CASSPDRTRVSHNGQFF. The chain joins TRBV5-6 to TRBJ2-1; 7 nucleotides line up with TRBD2. The CDR3 runs 17 residues. Germline V gene data show CDR1 as SGHDT and CDR2 as YYEEEE.